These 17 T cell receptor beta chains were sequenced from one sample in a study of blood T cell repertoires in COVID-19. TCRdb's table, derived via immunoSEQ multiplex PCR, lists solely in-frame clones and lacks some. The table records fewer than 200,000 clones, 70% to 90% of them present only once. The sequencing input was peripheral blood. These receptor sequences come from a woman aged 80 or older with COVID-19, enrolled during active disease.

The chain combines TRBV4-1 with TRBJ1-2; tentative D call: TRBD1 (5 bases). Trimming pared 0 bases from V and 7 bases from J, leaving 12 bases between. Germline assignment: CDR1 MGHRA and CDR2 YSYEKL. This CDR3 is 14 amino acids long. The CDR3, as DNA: TGCGCCAGCAGCCAAGAGTCTGGGCAGGGTGGCTACACCTTC. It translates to CASSQESGQGGYTF.

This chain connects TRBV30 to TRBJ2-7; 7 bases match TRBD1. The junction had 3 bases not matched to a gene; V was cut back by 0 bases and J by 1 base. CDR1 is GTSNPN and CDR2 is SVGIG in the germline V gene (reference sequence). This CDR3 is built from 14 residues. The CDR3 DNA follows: TGTGCCTGGAGTGTGAACAGGGGATCCTACGAGCAGTACTTC. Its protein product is CAWSVNRGSYEQYF.

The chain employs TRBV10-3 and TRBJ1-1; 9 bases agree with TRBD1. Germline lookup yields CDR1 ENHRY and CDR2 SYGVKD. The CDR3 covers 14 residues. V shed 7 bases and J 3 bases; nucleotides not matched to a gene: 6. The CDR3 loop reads CAINVQGADTEAFF. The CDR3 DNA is TGTGCCATCAACGTACAGGGGGCTGACACTGAAGCTTTCTTT.

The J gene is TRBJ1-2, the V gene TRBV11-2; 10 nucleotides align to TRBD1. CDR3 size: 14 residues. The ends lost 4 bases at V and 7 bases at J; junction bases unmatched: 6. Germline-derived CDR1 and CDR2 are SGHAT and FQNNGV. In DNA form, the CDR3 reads TGTGCCAGCAGCTCTCGACAGGGGGCACTTGGCTACACCTTC. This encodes CASSSRQGALGYTF.

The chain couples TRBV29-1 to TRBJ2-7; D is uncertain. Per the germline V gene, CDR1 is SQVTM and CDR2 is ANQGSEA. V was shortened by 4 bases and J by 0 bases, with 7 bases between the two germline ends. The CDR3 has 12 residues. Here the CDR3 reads CSVAHSSYEQYF. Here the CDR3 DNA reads TGCAGCGTTGCCCACAGCTCCTACGAGCAGTACTTC.

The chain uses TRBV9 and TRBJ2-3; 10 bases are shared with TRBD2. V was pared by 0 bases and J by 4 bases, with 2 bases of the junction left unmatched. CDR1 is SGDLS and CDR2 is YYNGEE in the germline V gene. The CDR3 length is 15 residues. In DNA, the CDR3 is TGTGCCAGCAGCGTAGGACTAGCGGGCGCAGATACGCAGTATTTT. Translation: CASSVGLAGADTQYF.

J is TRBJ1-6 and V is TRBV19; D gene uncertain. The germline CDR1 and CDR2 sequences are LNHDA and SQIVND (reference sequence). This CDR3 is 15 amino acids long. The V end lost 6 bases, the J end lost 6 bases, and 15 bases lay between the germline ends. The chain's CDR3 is CASSPSGVSNSPLHF. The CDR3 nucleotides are TGTGCCAGTAGCCCCTCGGGAGTTTCTAATTCACCCCTCCACTTT.

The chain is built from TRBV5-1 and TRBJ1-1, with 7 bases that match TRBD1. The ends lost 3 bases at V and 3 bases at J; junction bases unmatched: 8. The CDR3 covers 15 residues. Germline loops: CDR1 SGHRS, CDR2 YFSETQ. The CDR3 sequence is CASSSRQGGHTEAFF. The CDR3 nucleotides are TGCGCCAGCAGCTCGAGACAGGGTGGGCACACTGAAGCTTTCTTT.

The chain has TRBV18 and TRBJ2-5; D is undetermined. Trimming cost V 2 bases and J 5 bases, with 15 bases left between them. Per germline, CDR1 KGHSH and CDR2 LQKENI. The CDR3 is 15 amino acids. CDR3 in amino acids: CASSPIVGPRETQYF. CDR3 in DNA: TGTGCCAGCTCACCAATTGTCGGTCCGCGGGAGACCCAGTACTTC.

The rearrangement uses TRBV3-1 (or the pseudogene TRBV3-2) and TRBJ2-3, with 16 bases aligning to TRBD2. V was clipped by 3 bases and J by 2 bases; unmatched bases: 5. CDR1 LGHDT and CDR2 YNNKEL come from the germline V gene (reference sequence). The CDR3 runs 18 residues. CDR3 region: CASSHGTSGGGATDTQYF. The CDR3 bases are TGTGCCAGCAGCCACGGGACTAGCGGGGGGGGTGCCACAGATACGCAGTATTTT.

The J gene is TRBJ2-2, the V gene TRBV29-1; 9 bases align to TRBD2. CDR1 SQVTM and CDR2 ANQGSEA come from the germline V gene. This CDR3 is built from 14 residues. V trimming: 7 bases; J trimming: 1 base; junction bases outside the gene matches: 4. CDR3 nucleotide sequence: TGCAGCGGCGGACTAGCGAGGAACACCGGGGAGCTGTTTTTT. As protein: CSGGLARNTGELFF.

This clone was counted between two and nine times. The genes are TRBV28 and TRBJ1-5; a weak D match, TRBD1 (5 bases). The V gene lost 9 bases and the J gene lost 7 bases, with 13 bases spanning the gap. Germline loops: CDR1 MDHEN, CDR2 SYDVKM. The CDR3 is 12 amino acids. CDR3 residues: CASRRDEQPQHF. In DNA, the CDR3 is TGTGCCAGTCGGCGGGACGAACAGCCCCAGCATTTT.

For the CDR3, the DNA is TGTGCCAGCAGCTTATCCAGACTAGCGGGGGATCAAGAGACCCAGTACTTC. Protein sequence: CASSLSRLAGDQETQYF. The chain is built from TRBV7-2 and TRBJ2-5, with TRBD2 identical over 12 bases. The CDR3 covers 17 residues. CDR1 and CDR2 (germline): SGHTA, FQGNSA. V was clipped by 2 bases and J by 2 bases; unmatched bases: 6. Filled out from reference TRBV7-2 and TRBJ2-5, the complete variable domain reads GAGVSQSPSNKVTEKGKDVELRCDPISGHTALYWYRQSLGQGLEFLIYFQGNSAPDKSGLPSDRFSAERTGGSVSTLTIQRTQQEDSAVYLCASSLSRLAGDQETQYFGPGTRLLVL.

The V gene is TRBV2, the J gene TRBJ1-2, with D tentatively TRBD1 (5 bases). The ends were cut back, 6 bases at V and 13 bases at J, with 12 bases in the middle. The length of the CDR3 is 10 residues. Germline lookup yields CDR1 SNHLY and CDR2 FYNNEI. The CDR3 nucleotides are TGTGCCAGCAGAACAGGCGTGCCCACCTTC. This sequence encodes CASRTGVPTF.

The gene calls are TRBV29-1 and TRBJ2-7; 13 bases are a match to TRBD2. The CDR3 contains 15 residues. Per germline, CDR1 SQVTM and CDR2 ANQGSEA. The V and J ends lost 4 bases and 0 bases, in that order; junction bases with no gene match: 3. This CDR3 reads CSVGTSGRHSYEQYF. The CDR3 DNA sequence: TGCAGCGTTGGGACTAGCGGGAGACACTCCTACGAGCAGTACTTC.

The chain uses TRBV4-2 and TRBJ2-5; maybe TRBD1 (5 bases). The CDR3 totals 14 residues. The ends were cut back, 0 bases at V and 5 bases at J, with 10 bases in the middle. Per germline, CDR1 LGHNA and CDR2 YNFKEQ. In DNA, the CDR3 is TGTGCCAGCAGCCAAGATACAGGTGACGAGACCCAGTACTTC. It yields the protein CASSQDTGDETQYF.

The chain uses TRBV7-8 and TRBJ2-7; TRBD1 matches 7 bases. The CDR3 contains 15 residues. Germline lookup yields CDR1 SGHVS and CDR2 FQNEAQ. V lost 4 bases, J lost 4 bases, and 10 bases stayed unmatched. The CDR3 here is CASSSTGTVIYEQYF. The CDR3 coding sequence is TGTGCCAGCAGCTCAACCGGGACAGTCATTTACGAGCAGTACTTC.